This T cell receptor beta chain was obtained from a study of chemoradiotherapy in HPV16-positive cancers. General study points: Candidate HPV-specific clones and E7-related TCR motifs grew in tumor during treatment.

About this clone itself: The antigen is unknown.

Measured with immunoSEQ multiplex PCR; TCRdb has only the in-frame clones, and not every one. This table has 9,500 to 11,000 clones, 70% to 85% appearing once. The germline V and J ends were trimmed by 6 bases and 4 bases, with 15 bases remaining between them. CDR1 and CDR2 from the germline V gene are SEHNR and FQNEAQ (reference sequence). The CDR3 contains 15 residues. The chain carries TRBV7-9 and TRBJ2-2; a weak D match, TRBD1 (7 bases). Sample collection was performed from a patient who underwent chemoradiotherapy. The clonotype was recovered from a human donor with HPV-associated anogenital cancer. This chain's CDR3 is CASRGGQAGTGELFF. The DNA for the CDR3 is TGTGCCAGCAGGGGAGGACAGGCGGGCACCGGGGAGCTGTTTTTT.